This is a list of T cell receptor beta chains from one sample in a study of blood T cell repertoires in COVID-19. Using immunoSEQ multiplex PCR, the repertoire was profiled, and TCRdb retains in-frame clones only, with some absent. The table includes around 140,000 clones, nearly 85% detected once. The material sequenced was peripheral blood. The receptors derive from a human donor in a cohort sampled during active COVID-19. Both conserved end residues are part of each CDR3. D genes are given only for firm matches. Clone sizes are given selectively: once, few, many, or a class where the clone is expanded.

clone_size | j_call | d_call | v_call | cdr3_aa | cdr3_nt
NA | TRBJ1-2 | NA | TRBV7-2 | CASSLDSGPYGYTF | TGTGCCAGCAGCTTAGACAGCGGACCCTATGGCTACACCTTC
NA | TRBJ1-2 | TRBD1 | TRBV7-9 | CASSDITGRGQHGYTF | TGTGCCAGCAGCGATATAACTGGCAGGGGGCAACATGGCTACACCTTC
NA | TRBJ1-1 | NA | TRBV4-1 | CASSQDGNTEAFF | TGCGCCAGCAGCCAAGACGGGAACACTGAAGCTTTCTTT
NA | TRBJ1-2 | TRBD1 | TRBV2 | CASKGQANYGYTF | TGTGCCAGCAAGGGACAGGCGAACTATGGCTACACCTTC
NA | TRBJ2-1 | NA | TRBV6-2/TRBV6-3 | CASRYGTFSYEQFF | TGTGCCAGCAGATACGGGACATTCTCCTATGAGCAGTTCTTC
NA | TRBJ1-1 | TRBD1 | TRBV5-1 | CASSPGTGNTEAFF | TGCGCCAGCAGTCCCGGGACAGGGAACACTGAAGCTTTCTTT
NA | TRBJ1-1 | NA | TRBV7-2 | CASSTNRNTEAFF | TGTGCCAGCAGCACCAACAGGAACACTGAAGCTTTCTTT
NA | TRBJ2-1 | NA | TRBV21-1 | CASSKVGGTGVPIPYNEQFF | TGTGCCAGCAGCAAAGTTGGCGGGACAGGGGTTCCCATTCCCTACAATGAGCAGTTCTTC
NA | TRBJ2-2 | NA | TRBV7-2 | CASSLSVSGELFF | TGTGCCAGCAGCTTATCGGTTAGCGGGGAGCTGTTTTTT
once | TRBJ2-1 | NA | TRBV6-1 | CASSAPLQGARHNEQFF | TGTGCCAGCAGTGCCCCCCTACAGGGCGCTCGCCACAATGAGCAGTTCTTC